This T cell receptor beta chain was obtained from a study of T cells in tuberculosis. TCRdb's table, derived via immunoSEQ multiplex PCR, lists solely in-frame clones and lacks some. The sample contains more than 20,000 clones, roughly 84% of which appear only once. Time point in this sample: new active TB diagnosis, blood taken before or within 7 days of starting treatment. CDR1 is SGDLS, CDR2 YYNGEE, per germline. The CDR3 totals 13 residues. Trimming at V came to 1 base and at J to 9 bases, leaving 0 bases not matched to a gene. The chain combines TRBV9 with TRBJ2-1, with TRBD2 matching 11 bases. Sample: PBMCs, taken at tuberculosis diagnosis. This receptor was taken from an adult with tuberculosis. The CDR3 region has the DNA TGTGCCAGCAGCGTACTAGCGGGGGGTGAGCAGTTCTTC. Its protein is CASSVLAGGEQFF.